This T cell receptor (beta chain) was retrieved from a study of CD8 T cells in Susac syndrome. Study overall: Susac syndrome patients were untreated, on corticosteroids with some adding intravenous immunoglobulin, or on intravenous immunoglobulin only.

Roughly 0.45 to 1 ug RNA was reverse transcribed with random hexamers. An immunoSEQ multiplex PCR amplified TCR beta CDR3 over 54 Vbeta and 13 Jbeta. In TCRdb, the immunoSEQ multiplex PCR reads were re-called with MiXCR into one record per CDR3 protein. The sample consists of hundreds of thousands of distinct CDR3 sequences, 90% to 96% of them appearing once. The CDR3 extends over 11 amino acids. V lost 1 base and J 6 bases, leaving 4 bases between the germline ends. Germline V lookup: CDR1 DFQATT, CDR2 SNEGSKA (reference sequence). The T cells that were sequenced for TCR beta were CD8+ and CD4+ cells from blood. Isolation of CD8+ and CD4+ T cells was performed negatively, whereas enrichment of TEMRA cells was done by FACS.

The sequence derives from a human donor with Susac syndrome. The chain couples TRBV20-1 to TRBJ1-5; D not certain. Source material: CD4+ T cells from PBMCs. The CDR3 protein is CSARVGQPQHF. CDR3 bases: TGCAGTGCTAGAGTAGGTCAGCCCCAGCATTTT.